The 26 T cell receptor beta chains given below trace back to one sample, sequenced in a study of blood T cell repertoires in COVID-19. TCRdb keeps only in-frame clones here, not all; method: immunoSEQ multiplex PCR. The sample yields just under 150,000 clones, around 90% seen once. Sequencing used peripheral blood. The receptors originated from a woman in her forties or fifties with acute or convalescent COVID-19.

Here the CDR3 reads CASSLVGGSAGGELFF. The DNA of the CDR3 is TGTGCCAGCAGCTTAGTTGGGGGCAGCGCGGGCGGGGAGCTGTTTTTT. V gene TRBV7-7 combines with J gene TRBJ2-2; maybe TRBD1 (6 bases). Germline CDR1 reads SSHAT; CDR2 reads FNYEAQ (reference sequence). V was clipped by 1 base and J by 7 bases, with 16 bases between them. The CDR3 consists of 16 residues.

The V call is TRBV24-1, the J call TRBJ2-5; possible D gene TRBD1, 5 bases. Germline values: CDR1 KGHDR, CDR2 SFDVKD. The germline V and J ends were trimmed by 5 bases and 0 bases, with 9 bases remaining between them. The CDR3 length is 14 residues. Here the CDR3 reads CATSVGQYQETQYF. DNA of the CDR3: TGTGCCACCAGTGTTGGACAATACCAAGAGACCCAGTACTTC.

The V gene is TRBV15, the J gene TRBJ1-5; D might be TRBD1 (5 bases). Germline values: CDR1 LNHNV, CDR2 YYDKDF (reference sequence). The germline V and J ends were trimmed by 4 bases and 5 bases, with 12 bases remaining between them. The CDR3 covers 14 residues. The CDR3, as DNA: TGTGCCACCAGCACGGGGGGAATACATCAGCCCCAGCATTTT. It is translated as CATSTGGIHQPQHF.

This chain links TRBV3-1 (or the pseudogene TRBV3-2) with TRBJ2-1, with TRBD2 identical over 12 bases. Germline CDR1 and CDR2: LGHDT and YNNKEL (reference sequence). With 2 bases clipped from V and 4 bases from J, the junction kept 3 bases outside the gene matches. There are 16 residues in the CDR3. The CDR3 bases are TGTGCCAGCAGCCAACGACTAGCGGGAGTATACAATGAGCAGTTCTTC. It yields the protein CASSQRLAGVYNEQFF.

The chain carries TRBV4-2 and TRBJ2-1; unclear D gene. Germline CDR1 and CDR2: LGHNA and YNFKEQ. V lost 1 base and J lost 9, with 13 bases in between. The CDR3 sequence is 14 residues long. The CDR3 loop reads CASSQGFGTGEQFF. For the CDR3, the DNA is TGTGCCAGCAGCCAAGGGTTCGGAACGGGTGAGCAGTTCTTC.

This chain uses TRBV6-5 with TRBJ2-1; 9 nucleotides line up with TRBD1. This CDR3 has 15 amino acids. J was trimmed by 5 bases and V by 4 bases; bases with no gene match: 6. Looked up from germline, CDR1 is MNHEY and CDR2 is SVGAGI. The CDR3 bases are TGTGCCAGCAGTTTCAAACAGGGGGCGAACAATGAGCAGTTCTTC. This translates into CASSFKQGANNEQFF.

The gene calls are TRBV5-1 and TRBJ1-1; 8 nucleotides match TRBD1. Germline CDR1 and CDR2: SGHRS and YFSETQ. The CDR3 totals 15 residues. V shed 3 bases and J 0 bases; nucleotides not matched to a gene: 4. CDR3 region: CASSSRGQMNTEAFF. DNA of the CDR3: TGCGCCAGCAGCTCCAGGGGGCAAATGAACACTGAAGCTTTCTTT.

The chain carries TRBV6-5 and TRBJ1-6, with 10 nucleotides matching TRBD1. The germline V gene has CDR1 MNHEY and CDR2 SVGAGI. The length of the CDR3 is 13 residues. The V gene end was trimmed by 8 bases and the J gene end by 10 bases; junction bases not matched to a gene: 5. The chain's CDR3 is CASLRTGGSPLHF. In DNA form, the CDR3 reads TGTGCCAGCCTCCGGACAGGGGGGTCACCCCTCCACTTT.

The chain couples TRBV6-2 or TRBV6-3 to TRBJ2-7, with TRBD2 matching over 11 bases. CDR1 is MNHEY and CDR2 is SVGEGT in the germline V gene. The CDR3 loop spans 15 amino acids. With V trimmed by 6 bases and J by 1 base, 5 bases remained unmatched. In DNA, the CDR3 is TGTGCCAGCAGCGATCGACTAGCGGGGTCCTACGAGCAGTACTTC. This gives the protein CASSDRLAGSYEQYF.

The J gene is TRBJ1-2, the V gene TRBV7-8; D perhaps matches TRBD1 (5 bases). Trimming stripped 3 bases from V and 4 bases from J, with 18 bases between. Germline V gene sequence: CDR1 SGHVS, CDR2 FQNEAQ. The CDR3 totals 16 residues. CDR3 in amino acids: CASSLDTPFRLYGYTF. CDR3 in DNA: TGTGCCAGCAGCTTGGACACTCCTTTTCGCCTCTATGGCTACACCTTC.

The rearrangement uses TRBV11-1 and TRBJ2-1; weak D call: TRBD1 (5 bases). The germline gives CDR1 SGHAT, CDR2 FQDESV (reference sequence). The CDR3 has 14 amino acids. Trimming shortened V by 4 bases and J by 4 bases, and 11 bases separated the two germline ends. CDR3 amino acids: CASSSEPGYNEQFF. CDR3 in DNA: TGTGCCAGCAGCTCAGAGCCAGGGTACAATGAGCAGTTCTTC.

As DNA, the CDR3 is TGCGCCAGCAGCTTGACGGCCGGGACAGCTAGAAACACCATATATTTT. Its translation: CASSLTAGTARNTIYF. The genes are TRBV5-1 and TRBJ1-3, with TRBD1 matching 7 bases. After removal of 1 base from V and 5 bases from J, the junction contained 9 bases not matched to a gene. The CDR3 consists of 16 residues. Germline V gene lookup returns CDR1 SGHRS and CDR2 YFSETQ.

J is TRBJ2-3 and V is TRBV5-1, with TRBD2 identical over 10 bases. CDR1 is SGHRS and CDR2 is YFSETQ in the germline V gene. The V segment lost 0 bases and the J segment 6 bases; nucleotides outside the gene matches: 7. The CDR3 runs 16 residues. CDR3 nucleotides: TGCGCCAGCAGCTTGGACCTAGCGGGAGCGACGGATACGCAGTATTTT. This gives the protein CASSLDLAGATDTQYF. The full variable domain, in which reference TRBV5-1 and TRBJ2-3 provide the parts outside the CDR3, is KAGVTQTPRYLIKTRGQQVTLSCSPISGHRSVSWYQQTPGQGLQFLFEYFSETQRNKGNFPGRFSGRQFSNSRSEMNVSTLELGDSALYLCASSLDLAGATDTQYFGPGTRLTVL.

The chain uses TRBV19 and TRBJ2-7; tentatively, D is TRBD2 (5 bases). CDR1 and CDR2 from the germline V gene are LNHDA and SQIVND (reference sequence). This CDR3 is built from 16 residues. Deletions cut 3 bases from V and 0 bases from J, with 15 bases between. CDR3 loop: CASSIGLVLASYEQYF. The CDR3 DNA reads as TGTGCCAGTAGTATTGGACTGGTCCTCGCCTCCTACGAGCAGTACTTC. Full variable domain (missing parts from reference TRBV19 and TRBJ2-7): DGGITQSPKYLFRKEGQNVTLSCEQNLNHDAMYWYRQDPGQGLRLIYYSQIVNDFQKGDIAEGYSVSREKKESFPLTVTSAQKNPTAFYLCASSIGLVLASYEQYFGPGTRLTVT.

The chain recombines TRBV14 with TRBJ1-1; no definite D call. The V end was cut by 5 bases, the J end by 1 base, with 11 bases between. Germline V gene data show CDR1 as SGHDN and CDR2 as FVKESK. The CDR3 contains 14 residues. The CDR3 region is CASSSGRANTEAFF. CDR3 in DNA: TGTGCCAGCAGCTCCGGGAGGGCGAACACTGAAGCTTTCTTT.

The V call is TRBV29-1, the J call TRBJ1-4; D is perhaps TRBD1 (5 bases). The CDR3 covers 15 residues. Germline V gene lookup returns CDR1 SQVTM and CDR2 ANQGSEA. V dropped 1 base and J dropped 4 bases, with 13 bases sitting between them. The CDR3 nucleotides read TGCAGCGTTGAAGGGACACGAGAAGTTAATGAAAAACTGTTTTTT. Residues: CSVEGTREVNEKLFF.

The chain carries TRBV19 and TRBJ1-1; no clear D gene. CDR1 is LNHDA and CDR2 is SQIVND in the germline V gene (reference sequence). Trimming left V 3 bases short and J 6 bases short, with 17 bases between. The CDR3 loop spans 15 amino acids. CDR3 protein: CASSIIITPPAEAFF. CDR3 in DNA: TGTGCCAGTAGTATTATCATCACTCCTCCCGCTGAAGCTTTCTTT.

Here the CDR3 reads CASSLVGTSGGTDTQYF. The CDR3 DNA is TGTGCCAGCAGCTTGGTCGGGACTAGCGGAGGGACGGATACGCAGTATTTT. The genes are TRBV5-4 and TRBJ2-3; 11 bases map to TRBD2. The trim removed 0 bases at V and 6 bases at J, leaving 9 bases unmatched. The CDR3 length is 17 residues. Germline-derived CDR1 and CDR2 are SGHNT and YYREEE (reference sequence). The entire variable domain, with the rest obtained from reference TRBV5-4 and TRBJ2-3, is as follows: ETGVTQSPTHLIKTRGQQVTLRCSSQSGHNTVSWYQQALGQGPQFIFQYYREEENGRGNFPPRFSGLQFPNYSSELNVNALELDDSALYLCASSLVGTSGGTDTQYFGPGTRLTVL.

The chain uses TRBV10-3 and TRBJ2-1, with TRBD1 matching over 7 bases. This CDR3 has 17 residues. Germline values: CDR1 ENHRY, CDR2 SYGVKD. V shed 3 bases and J 9 bases; nucleotides not matched to a gene: 17. CDR3: CAISEVSIKGAHTEQFF. CDR3 coding DNA: TGTGCCATCAGTGAAGTTTCCATTAAGGGGGCGCATACTGAGCAGTTCTTC.

The rearrangement links TRBV7-9 to TRBJ1-2; TRBD1 aligns across 8 bases. The CDR3 is 14 residues long. CDR1 and CDR2 from the germline V gene are SEHNR and FQNEAQ (reference sequence). The ends lost 4 bases at V and 8 bases at J; junction bases unmatched: 9. For the CDR3, the DNA is TGTGCCAGCAGCTCTAGCGGACAGGGTGACGGCTACACCTTC. Translation: CASSSSGQGDGYTF. Using reference TRBV7-9 and TRBJ1-2 for the parts outside the CDR3, the full variable domain is DTGVSQNPRHKITKRGQNVTFRCDPISEHNRLYWYRQTLGQGPEFLTYFQNEAQLEKSRLLSDRFSAERPKGSFSTLEIQRTEQGDSAMYLCASSSSGQGDGYTFGSGTRLTVV.

This sequence joins TRBV5-4 and TRBJ2-7; D gene uncertain. The V gene's germline CDR1 is SGHNT and CDR2 YYREEE (reference sequence). With 4 bases removed from V and 0 bases from J, the gap between germline ends came to 11 bases. CDR3 size: 14 residues. DNA for the CDR3: TGTGCCAGCAGCCTGGGCGTCCTCTCCTACGAGCAGTACTTC. It codes for CASSLGVLSYEQYF.

The chain is built from TRBV27 and TRBJ1-1; D perhaps matches TRBD1 (5 bases). V gave up 3 bases and J gave up 3 bases, with 8 bases separating them. The CDR3 runs to 13 residues. CDR1 is MNHEY, CDR2 SMNVEV, per germline (reference sequence). The CDR3 nucleotides read TGTGCCAGCAGTTTGTTCAGGGACACTGAAGCTTTCTTT. Translated: CASSLFRDTEAFF.

The chain carries TRBV29-1 and TRBJ2-3; TRBD2 aligns across 9 bases. Unmatched junction bases numbered 9, after V lost 3 bases and J lost 2 bases. This CDR3 is 16 amino acids long. Germline CDR1 and CDR2: SQVTM and ANQGSEA. The DNA for the CDR3 is TGCAGCGTTGACCGCGGACTAGCGTTACCCACAGATACGCAGTATTTT. Translating it yields CSVDRGLALPTDTQYF.

The chain carries TRBV15 and TRBJ2-7, with D hard to call. V was pared by 5 bases and J by 7 bases, with 15 bases between. CDR3 length equals 13 residues. The V gene's germline CDR1 is LNHNV and CDR2 YYDKDF (reference sequence). The CDR3 nucleotides are TGTGCCACCAGCTCCCCCTTCCCCGGGGAGCAGTACTTC. It yields the protein CATSSPFPGEQYF.

As to this clone: This specimen includes other DNA sequences encoding the same CDR3. The rearrangement links TRBV19 to TRBJ1-1; D is undetermined. The CDR3 runs to 14 residues. Trimming pared 1 base from V and 0 bases from J, leaving 6 bases between. Germline V lookup: CDR1 LNHDA, CDR2 SQIVND (reference sequence). For the CDR3, the DNA is TGTGCCAGTAGTATAGGCCAGATGAACACTGAAGCTTTCTTT. Protein product: CASSIGQMNTEAFF.

The chain uses TRBV13 and TRBJ1-1; 7 positions agree with TRBD1. Germline V gene sequence: CDR1 PRHDT, CDR2 FYEKMQ (reference sequence). The CDR3 spans 18 residues. J lost 1 base, V lost 1 base, and 12 bases had no gene match. This chain's CDR3 is CASSLVRQVGTANTEAFF. Written as DNA, the CDR3 is TGTGCCAGCAGCTTAGTGAGACAAGTGGGGACAGCGAACACTGAAGCTTTCTTT.